These T cell receptor beta chains were read from a single sample in a study of blood T cell repertoires in COVID-19. Clones were read by immunoSEQ multiplex PCR, and TCRdb kept only the in-frame ones, dropping some. Among under 100,000 clones listed, about 92% were seen once. Sequenced sample: peripheral blood. The receptors stem from a woman in her fifties or sixties with active COVID-19. Both conserved end residues are part of each CDR3. Fields, in order: clone size, D gene, V gene, J gene, CDR3 protein, CDR3 DNA. The D gene is left open where the match is weak. Some rows mark clone size as missing; the rest say once, few, many or name a class of expanded clone.

abundance: .
d_gene: TRBD2
v_gene: TRBV6-5
j_gene: TRBJ2-3
CDR3aa: CASSPGGVNTQYF
CDR3nt: TGTGCCAGCAGTCCCGGGGGGGTTAATACGCAGTATTTT

abundance: .
d_gene: .
v_gene: TRBV6-2/TRBV6-3
j_gene: TRBJ1-2
CDR3aa: CASSADRMSDYGYTF
CDR3nt: TGTGCCAGCAGTGCGGACAGAATGTCGGACTATGGCTACACCTTC

abundance: .
d_gene: .
v_gene: TRBV25-1
j_gene: TRBJ2-5
CDR3aa: CASSESGNKIRETQYF
CDR3nt: TGTGCCAGCAGTGAGTCAGGGAACAAAATAAGAGAGACCCAGTACTTC

abundance: .
d_gene: .
v_gene: TRBV24-1
j_gene: TRBJ2-5
CDR3aa: CATSDQQKPQETQYF
CDR3nt: TGTGCCACCAGTGACCAACAGAAGCCTCAAGAGACCCAGTACTTC

abundance: .
d_gene: .
v_gene: TRBV5-1
j_gene: TRBJ1-2
CDR3aa: CASSLTMAGMRGYTF
CDR3nt: TGCGCCAGCAGCTTGACGATGGCAGGGATGCGGGGCTACACCTTC

abundance: .
d_gene: TRBD1
v_gene: TRBV28
j_gene: TRBJ2-7
CDR3aa: CASSPYRDRGYEQYF
CDR3nt: TGTGCCAGCAGTCCCTATCGGGACAGGGGGTACGAGCAGTACTTC

abundance: .
d_gene: .
v_gene: TRBV2
j_gene: TRBJ2-1
CDR3aa: CASSELGGIRNEQFF
CDR3nt: TGTGCCAGCAGTGAACTAGGGGGAATACGCAATGAGCAGTTCTTC

abundance: few
d_gene: .
v_gene: TRBV5-4
j_gene: TRBJ1-3
CDR3aa: CASSFRAGNTIYF
CDR3nt: TGTGCCAGCAGCTTCCGAGCCGGAAACACCATATATTTT

abundance: .
d_gene: .
v_gene: TRBV19
j_gene: TRBJ1-5
CDR3aa: CASSIGGNQPQHF
CDR3nt: TGTGCCAGTAGTATCGGGGGCAATCAGCCCCAGCATTTT

abundance: .
d_gene: .
v_gene: TRBV7-9
j_gene: TRBJ2-1
CDR3aa: CASSLAGGINEQFF
CDR3nt: TGTGCCAGCAGCTTAGCGGGAGGTATAAATGAGCAGTTCTTC

abundance: .
d_gene: .
v_gene: TRBV6-1
j_gene: TRBJ1-6
CDR3aa: CASSEVNLYNSPLHF
CDR3nt: TGTGCCAGCAGTGAAGTCAACCTATATAATTCACCCCTCCACTTT

abundance: once
d_gene: .
v_gene: TRBV19
j_gene: TRBJ1-5
CDR3aa: CASESRGFFNQPQHF
CDR3nt: TGTGCCAGCGAAAGCCGGGGTTTCTTTAATCAGCCCCAGCATTTT

abundance: .
d_gene: .
v_gene: TRBV11-2
j_gene: TRBJ2-3
CDR3aa: CASSTTFNTDTQYF
CDR3nt: TGTGCCAGCAGCACCACATTCAATACAGATACGCAGTATTTT